The clone carrying this T cell receptor beta chain came up once. Its target is unknown. V lost 6 bases and J 3 bases, leaving 15 bases between the germline ends. There are 15 residues in the CDR3. In germline, CDR1 is MNHEY, CDR2 SMNVEV (reference sequence). The data were obtained in a study of cytomegalovirus exposure and HLA in healthy donors. PCR used 60 Vbeta primers and 13 Jbeta primers. Clones were sequenced by immunoSEQ multiplex PCR, and TCRdb holds only the in-frame ones, with some missing. The table shows 280,000 or so clones, with around 90% occurring only once. Study-wide results and limits: A link between a missense DCLRE1C variant and TCR beta V- and J-gene trimming emerged from a later analysis.

This TCR was recovered from a woman in her late teens or twenties in good health and CMV-seronegative. The chain links TRBV27 to TRBJ1-5; possible D gene TRBD1, 5 bases. Specimen: PBMCs. The CDR3 nucleotides read TGTGCCAGCAGCCGGGGGTGGGGGTTCAATCAGCCCCAGCATTTT. It is translated as CASSRGWGFNQPQHF.